The clone carrying this T cell receptor (beta chain) was seen once. These data are taken from a study of blood T cell repertoires in COVID-19. Background on the study: From T cells, B-cell-depleted T cells, or PBMCs came the material, which was cDNA or gDNA.

In the source study's methods: By means of reference gene primer amplification, nucleated cell counts were estimated. Sequenced by immunoSEQ multiplex PCR; TCRdb stores in-frame clones only, minus some. The V and J calls and clone size are taken from that table; D and trimming were inferred from the DNA. This sample carries 250,000 to 300,000 clones, roughly 85% of them seen once, and the ten largest clones take approximately 3.1%. This receptor was taken from a woman under 30 with acute or convalescent COVID-19. Sequencing was carried out using peripheral blood.

DNA of the CDR3: TGTGCCAGCAGTTTAGAGTGGACTAGCGGCTACAATGAGCAGTTCTTC. This encodes CASSLEWTSGYNEQFF. The V gene is TRBV27, the J gene TRBJ2-1; 10 bases are shared with TRBD2. The CDR3 runs to 16 residues. The germline gives CDR1 MNHEY, CDR2 SMNVEV (reference sequence). Trimming took 2 bases from V and 3 from J; bases not matched to a gene: 4.